This is a list of T cell receptor beta chains from one sample in a study of T-cell reconstitution after alpha-beta-depleted transplantation in children. TCRdb redid the calling of the PCR reads with MiXCR, one entry per CDR3 protein. Of hundreds of thousands of distinct CDR3 sequences detected, about 15% appear once; the ten largest clones hold 1.1%. The sample in question was PBMCs from the stem cell graft donor, obtained from the stem cell graft. The receptors stem from a human donor who donated a stem cell graft to a child with acute myeloid leukemia. Both conserved end residues are part of each CDR3. The order of the fields is D gene, clone size, V gene, J gene, CDR3 DNA, CDR3 protein. The D gene is left open where the match is weak. Clone size is stated in some rows and not others, as once, few, many or a class when expanded.

D gene: TRBD2; clone size: NA; V gene: TRBV9; J gene: TRBJ2-1; CDR3 DNA: TGTGCCAGCAGCCCTAAGGCGGGGGGCACCTACAATGAGCAGTTCTTC; CDR3 protein: CASSPKAGGTYNEQFF
D gene: TRBD1; clone size: NA; V gene: TRBV28; J gene: TRBJ1-2; CDR3 DNA: TGTGCCAGCAGTAATCAACAGGGGCTAAACTATGGCTACACCTTC; CDR3 protein: CASSNQQGLNYGYTF
D gene: NA; clone size: few; V gene: TRBV5-5; J gene: TRBJ2-3; CDR3 DNA: TGTGCCAGCAGCTTGGCGGTGTCAGATACGCAGTATTTT; CDR3 protein: CASSLAVSDTQYF
D gene: TRBD2; clone size: NA; V gene: TRBV5-6; J gene: TRBJ2-1; CDR3 DNA: TGTGCCAGCAGGCCCGCGGGGGGGAAGCACAATGAGCAGTTCTTC; CDR3 protein: CASRPAGGKHNEQFF
D gene: NA; clone size: many; V gene: TRBV20-1; J gene: TRBJ1-1; CDR3 DNA: TGCAGTGCTAGATGGGCGCAGGTTGAAGCTTTCTTT; CDR3 protein: CSARWAQVEAFF
D gene: NA; clone size: few; V gene: TRBV6-9; J gene: TRBJ1-5; CDR3 DNA: TGTGCCAGCAGTTATCCAGATCAGCCCCAGCATTTT; CDR3 protein: CASSYPDQPQHF
D gene: TRBD1; clone size: many; V gene: TRBV15; J gene: TRBJ2-1; CDR3 DNA: TGTGCCACCAGCGAACGGGGACAGGGTGTTGATGAGCAGTTCTTC; CDR3 protein: CATSERGQGVDEQFF
D gene: TRBD2; clone size: many; V gene: TRBV15; J gene: TRBJ2-1; CDR3 DNA: TGTGCCACCAGCAGAACCGGGACTAGCGGGTTAGGTGAGCAGTTCTTC; CDR3 protein: CATSRTGTSGLGEQFF
D gene: TRBD1; clone size: few; V gene: TRBV24-1; J gene: TRBJ2-3; CDR3 DNA: TGTGCCACCAGCGTGACAGGGAGATTTCAAGGCACAGATACGCAGTATTTT; CDR3 protein: CATSVTGRFQGTDTQYF
D gene: NA; clone size: NA; V gene: TRBV5-1; J gene: TRBJ2-1; CDR3 DNA: TGCGCCAGCAGCCCAAACTCCGACCTCCAGGTGCATGAGCAGTTCTTC; CDR3 protein: CASSPNSDLQVHEQFF
D gene: NA; clone size: NA; V gene: TRBV7-9; J gene: TRBJ2-4; CDR3 DNA: TGTGCCAGCAGCCAGACTTACGGACGGCAGTTAAAAAACATTCAGTACTTC; CDR3 protein: CASSQTYGRQLKNIQYF
D gene: TRBD1; clone size: NA; V gene: TRBV7-8; J gene: TRBJ2-1; CDR3 DNA: TGTGCCAGCAGCCGCGGACAGGGCGCGATTCAGTTCTTC; CDR3 protein: CASSRGQGAIQFF
D gene: NA; clone size: many; V gene: TRBV27; J gene: TRBJ2-1; CDR3 DNA: TGTGCCAGCACCGGAGTGGGGAATGAGCAGTTCTTC; CDR3 protein: CASTGVGNEQFF
D gene: TRBD1; clone size: NA; V gene: TRBV6-1; J gene: TRBJ2-3; CDR3 DNA: TGTGCCAGCCGCTCGGGACAGGGGGTTCGAACAGATACGCAGTATTTT; CDR3 protein: CASRSGQGVRTDTQYF
D gene: NA; clone size: NA; V gene: TRBV7-9; J gene: TRBJ2-3; CDR3 DNA: TGTGCCAGCAGCCCCGACTGGACTACATGGAGCACAGATACGCAGTATTTT; CDR3 protein: CASSPDWTTWSTDTQYF
D gene: NA; clone size: NA; V gene: TRBV6-2/TRBV6-3; J gene: TRBJ2-7; CDR3 DNA: TGTGCCAGCAGTTACAATACCCTTTCCCGTGTCCCGGTGAGATTATACGAGCAGTACTTC; CDR3 protein: CASSYNTLSRVPVRLYEQYF
D gene: NA; clone size: many; V gene: TRBV20-1; J gene: TRBJ1-5; CDR3 DNA: TGCAGTGCCGCTATCGGACAGATCAATCAGCCCCAGCATTTT; CDR3 protein: CSAAIGQINQPQHF
D gene: NA; clone size: NA; V gene: TRBV6-1; J gene: TRBJ1-2; CDR3 DNA: TGTGCCAGCACCTCCAGGGCCTCTACCAGCTATGGCTACACCTTC; CDR3 protein: CASTSRASTSYGYTF
D gene: TRBD2; clone size: NA; V gene: TRBV20-1; J gene: TRBJ2-3; CDR3 DNA: TGCAGTGCTCCTCTCCTAGCGGGGGCCCTCACAGATACGCAGTATTTT; CDR3 protein: CSAPLLAGALTDTQYF
D gene: NA; clone size: once; V gene: TRBV12-3/TRBV12-4; J gene: TRBJ2-1; CDR3 DNA: TGTGCCAGCAGTTTAGGATATGGGGTTGCCAATGAGCAGTTCTTC; CDR3 protein: CASSLGYGVANEQFF
D gene: NA; clone size: few; V gene: TRBV6-2/TRBV6-3; J gene: TRBJ2-1; CDR3 DNA: TGTGCCAGCAGTTACGGGCTGCGCTCCTACAATGAGCAGTTCTTC; CDR3 protein: CASSYGLRSYNEQFF
D gene: NA; clone size: few; V gene: TRBV20-1; J gene: TRBJ2-5; CDR3 DNA: TGCAGTGCGCCGGGGCAGGGAGAGACCCAGTACTTC; CDR3 protein: CSAPGQGETQYF
D gene: NA; clone size: few; V gene: TRBV18; J gene: TRBJ1-1; CDR3 DNA: TGTGCCAGCTCACCTATGGGGGGCACTGAAGCTTTCTTT; CDR3 protein: CASSPMGGTEAFF
D gene: TRBD1; clone size: few; V gene: TRBV5-1; J gene: TRBJ2-4; CDR3 DNA: TGCGCCAGCAGCTTGTTTCCCAAAGAAGTGGCCTCGGGGACAGAAAACATTCAGTACTTC; CDR3 protein: CASSLFPKEVASGTENIQYF
D gene: TRBD2; clone size: NA; V gene: TRBV27; J gene: TRBJ2-3; CDR3 DNA: TGTGCCAGCAGTTTGCCCGGGACTAGCGACACAGATACGCAGTATTTT; CDR3 protein: CASSLPGTSDTDTQYF
D gene: TRBD1; clone size: NA; V gene: TRBV7-2; J gene: TRBJ2-7; CDR3 DNA: TGTGCCAGCAGCCTAAAGGACAGGGCCTACGAGCAGTACTTC; CDR3 protein: CASSLKDRAYEQYF
D gene: NA; clone size: NA; V gene: TRBV6-2/TRBV6-3; J gene: TRBJ1-6; CDR3 DNA: TGTGCCAGCAGCACTGGACCCGTGTCACCCCTCCACTTT; CDR3 protein: CASSTGPVSPLHF
D gene: NA; clone size: NA; V gene: TRBV7-9; J gene: TRBJ1-2; CDR3 DNA: TGTGCCAGCAGCTTAGGGGACAACTTGGACTATGGCTACACCTTC; CDR3 protein: CASSLGDNLDYGYTF
D gene: NA; clone size: NA; V gene: TRBV10-3; J gene: TRBJ2-5; CDR3 DNA: TGTGCCATCAGCGAGGACTTCCAAGAGACCCAGTACTTC; CDR3 protein: CAISEDFQETQYF